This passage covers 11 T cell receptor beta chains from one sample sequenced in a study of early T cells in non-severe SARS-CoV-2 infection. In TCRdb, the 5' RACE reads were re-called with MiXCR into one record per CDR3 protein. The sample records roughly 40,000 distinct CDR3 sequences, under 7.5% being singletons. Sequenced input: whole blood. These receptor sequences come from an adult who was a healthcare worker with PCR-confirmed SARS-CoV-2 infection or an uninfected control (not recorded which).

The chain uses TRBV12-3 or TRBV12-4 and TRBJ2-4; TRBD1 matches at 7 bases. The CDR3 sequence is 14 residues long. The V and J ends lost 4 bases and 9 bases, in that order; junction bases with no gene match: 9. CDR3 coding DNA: TGTGCCAGCAGTTGGGGACAGTTGCGTGGCATTCAGTACTTC. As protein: CASSWGQLRGIQYF.

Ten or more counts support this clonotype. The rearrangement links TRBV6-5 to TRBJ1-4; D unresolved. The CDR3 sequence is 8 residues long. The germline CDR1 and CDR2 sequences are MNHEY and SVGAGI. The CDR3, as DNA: TGTGTCCTTGAAAAACTGTTTTTT. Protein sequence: CVLEKLFF.

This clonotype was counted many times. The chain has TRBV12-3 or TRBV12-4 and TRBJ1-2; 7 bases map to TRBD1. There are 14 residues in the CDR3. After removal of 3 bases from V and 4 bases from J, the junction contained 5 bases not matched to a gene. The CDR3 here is CASSFGQAFYGYTF. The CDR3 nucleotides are TGTGCCAGCAGTTTTGGACAGGCCTTCTATGGCTACACCTTC.

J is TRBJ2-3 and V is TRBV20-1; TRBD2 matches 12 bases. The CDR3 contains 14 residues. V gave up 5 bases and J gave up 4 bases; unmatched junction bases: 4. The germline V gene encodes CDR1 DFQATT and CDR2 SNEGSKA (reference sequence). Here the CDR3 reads CSAPLAGGPDTQYF. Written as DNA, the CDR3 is TGCAGTGCTCCACTAGCGGGGGGACCAGATACGCAGTATTTT.

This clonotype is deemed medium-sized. The CDR3 DNA reads TGCAGTGCTAGAGATCTAAGGAGACAGGGGGCCACTGAAGCTTTCTTT. This codes for CSARDLRRQGATEAFF. This sequence joins TRBV20-1 and TRBJ1-1; 10 nucleotides align to TRBD1. Germline V gene sequence: CDR1 DFQATT, CDR2 SNEGSKA (reference sequence). The trim removed 0 bases at V and 4 bases at J, leaving 8 bases unmatched. The CDR3 length is 16 residues.

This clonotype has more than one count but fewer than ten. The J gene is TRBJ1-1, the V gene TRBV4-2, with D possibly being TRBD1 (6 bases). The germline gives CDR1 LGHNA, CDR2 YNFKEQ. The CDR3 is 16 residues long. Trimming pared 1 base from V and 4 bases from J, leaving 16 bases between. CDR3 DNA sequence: TGTGCCAGCAGCCAAGTGGGGGGGCAGGGCCCCACTGAAGCTTTCTTT. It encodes CASSQVGGQGPTEAFF.

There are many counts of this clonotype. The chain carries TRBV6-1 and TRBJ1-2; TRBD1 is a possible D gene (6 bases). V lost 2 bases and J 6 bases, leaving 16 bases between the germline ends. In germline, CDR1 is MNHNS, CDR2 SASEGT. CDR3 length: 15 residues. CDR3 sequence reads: CASSELGRGGDGYTF. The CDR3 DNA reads TGTGCCAGCAGTGAACTCGGCAGGGGAGGGGATGGCTACACCTTC.

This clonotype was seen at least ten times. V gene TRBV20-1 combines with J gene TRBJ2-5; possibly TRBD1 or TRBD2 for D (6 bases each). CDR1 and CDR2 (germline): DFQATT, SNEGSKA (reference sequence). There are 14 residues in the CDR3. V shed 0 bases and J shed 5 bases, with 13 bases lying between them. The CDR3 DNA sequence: TGCAGTGCTAGAGATGGGGGGCCAGGGGAGACCCAGTACTTC. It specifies CSARDGGPGETQYF.

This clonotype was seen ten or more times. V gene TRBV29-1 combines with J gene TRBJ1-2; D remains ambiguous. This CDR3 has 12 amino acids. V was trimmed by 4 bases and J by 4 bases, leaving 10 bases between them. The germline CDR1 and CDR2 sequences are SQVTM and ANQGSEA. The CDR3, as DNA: TGCAGCGTTGTGTACGGAACCTATGGCTACACCTTC. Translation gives CSVVYGTYGYTF.

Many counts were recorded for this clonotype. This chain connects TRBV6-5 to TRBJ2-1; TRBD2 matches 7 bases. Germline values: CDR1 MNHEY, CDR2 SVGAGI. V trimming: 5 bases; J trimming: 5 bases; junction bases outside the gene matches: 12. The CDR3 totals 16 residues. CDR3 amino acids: CASSRREAGIDNEQFF. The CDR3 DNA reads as TGTGCCAGCAGTCGACGGGAGGCAGGCATTGACAATGAGCAGTTCTTC.

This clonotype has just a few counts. CDR3 in amino acids: CASSGRTENTGELFF. The CDR3 DNA reads as TGTGCCAGCAGTGGTAGGACGGAGAACACCGGGGAGCTGTTTTTT. The chain carries TRBV6-2 or TRBV6-3 and TRBJ2-2, with D unresolved. This CDR3 comprises 15 residues. The ends were cut back, 5 bases at V and 1 base at J, with 11 bases in the middle. The germline CDR1 and CDR2 sequences are MNHEY and SVGEGT.